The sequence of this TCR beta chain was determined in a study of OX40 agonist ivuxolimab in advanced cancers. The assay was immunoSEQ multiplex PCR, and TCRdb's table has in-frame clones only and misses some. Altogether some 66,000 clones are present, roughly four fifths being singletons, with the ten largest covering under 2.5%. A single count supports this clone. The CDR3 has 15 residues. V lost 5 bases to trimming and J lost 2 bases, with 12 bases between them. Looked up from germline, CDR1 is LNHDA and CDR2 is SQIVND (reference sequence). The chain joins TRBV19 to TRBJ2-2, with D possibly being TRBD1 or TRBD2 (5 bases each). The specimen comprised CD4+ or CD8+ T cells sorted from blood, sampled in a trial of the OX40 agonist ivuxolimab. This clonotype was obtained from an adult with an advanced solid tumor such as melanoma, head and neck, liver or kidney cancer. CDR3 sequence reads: CASSVGTPNTGELFF. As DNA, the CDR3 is TGTGCCAGTAGTGTTGGGACCCCCAACACCGGGGAGCTGTTTTTT.